Sequencing of this T cell receptor beta chain was carried out in a study of OX40 agonist ivuxolimab in advanced cancers. Germline V gene lookup returns CDR1 SGHKS and CDR2 YYEKEE (reference sequence). V shed 3 bases and J shed 3 bases, with 15 bases lying between them. The CDR3 runs to 15 residues. Measured with immunoSEQ multiplex PCR; TCRdb has only the in-frame clones, and not every one. The sample consists of over 30,000 clones, 84% of them appearing once. This receptor was taken from an adult with an advanced solid tumor such as melanoma, head and neck, liver or kidney cancer. This specimen was CD4+ or CD8+ T cells sorted from blood, taken in a trial of the OX40 agonist ivuxolimab. The gene calls are TRBV5-5 and TRBJ1-2; the D gene is possibly TRBD1 (5 bases). The CDR3 sequence: CASSSRQREHYGYTF. CDR3 nucleotides: TGTGCCAGCAGCTCGCGACAGCGCGAACACTATGGCTACACCTTC.